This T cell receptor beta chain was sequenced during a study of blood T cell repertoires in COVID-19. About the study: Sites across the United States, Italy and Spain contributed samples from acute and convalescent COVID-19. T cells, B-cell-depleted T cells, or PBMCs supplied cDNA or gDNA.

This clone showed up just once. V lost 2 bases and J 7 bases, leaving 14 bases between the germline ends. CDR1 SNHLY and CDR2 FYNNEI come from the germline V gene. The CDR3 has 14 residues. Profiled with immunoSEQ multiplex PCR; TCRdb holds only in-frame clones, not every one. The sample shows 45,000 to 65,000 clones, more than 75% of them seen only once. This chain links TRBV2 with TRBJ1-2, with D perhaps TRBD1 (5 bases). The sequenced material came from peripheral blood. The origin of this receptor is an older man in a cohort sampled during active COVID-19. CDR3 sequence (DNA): TGTGCCAGCAGTGAAATAGTAAGGGGTGGTGGCTACACCTTC. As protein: CASSEIVRGGGYTF. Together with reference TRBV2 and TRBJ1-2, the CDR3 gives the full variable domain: EPEVTQTPSHQVTQMGQEVILRCVPISNHLYFYWYRQILGQKVEFLVSFYNNEISEKSEIFDDQFSVERPDGSNFTLKIRSTKLEDSAMYFCASSEIVRGGGYTFGSGTRLTVV.